The 28 T cell receptor beta chains listed next were all sequenced from one sample in a study of cytomegalovirus exposure and HLA in healthy donors. 13 Jbeta primers and 60 Vbeta primers were used for the PCR. TCRdb's table, derived via immunoSEQ multiplex PCR, lists solely in-frame clones and lacks some. The table records fewer than 100,000 clones, around 80% of them present only once. Sequenced: PBMCs. The origin of the receptors is a male donor in good health and CMV-seropositive.

This chain joins TRBV4-1 and TRBJ2-5, with D possibly being TRBD2 (6 bases). The last part of the DNA fits TRBJ2-7 better; the J call may be wrong. Per germline, CDR1 MGHRA and CDR2 YSYEKL. The CDR3 extends over 13 amino acids. In nucleotides, the CDR3 is TGCGCCAGCAGCCGGGACTTTACCTACGAGCAGTACTTC. This sequence encodes CASSRDFTYEQYF.

The rearrangement links TRBV10-3 to TRBJ1-3; D is unclear. Germline V gene sequence: CDR1 ENHRY, CDR2 SYGVKD. CDR3 size: 15 residues. V gave up 0 bases and J gave up 4 bases, with 10 bases separating them. The CDR3 loop is CAISESSAGGNTIYF. The CDR3, as DNA: TGTGCCATCAGTGAGTCGTCGGCCGGGGGAAACACCATATATTTT.

This clone was seen a few times. V usage is TRBV25-1 and J usage is TRBJ2-2; TRBD1 agrees at 10 bases. CDR1 MGHDK and CDR2 SYGVNS come from the germline V gene. The length of the CDR3 is 17 residues. J was trimmed by 6 bases and V by 3 bases; bases with no gene match: 10. CDR3 in amino acids: CASSETGGIFGSGELFF. The CDR3 DNA reads as TGTGCCAGCAGTGAGACAGGGGGCATCTTCGGGTCCGGGGAGCTGTTTTTT.

J is TRBJ2-3 and V is TRBV4-2; 15 bases line up with TRBD2. This CDR3 spans 19 amino acids. V lost 4 bases, J lost 1 base, and 9 bases stayed unmatched. Per the germline V gene, CDR1 is LGHNA and CDR2 is YNFKEQ. Written as DNA, the CDR3 is TGTGCCAGCAGCCCCATTGGACTAGCGGGAGGGTTGGGCACAGATACGCAGTATTTT. Translation: CASSPIGLAGGLGTDTQYF.

V gene TRBV5-4 combines with J gene TRBJ2-1; 7 bases agree with TRBD1. The ends lost 0 bases at V and 2 bases at J; junction bases unmatched: 2. The CDR3 length is 15 residues. Germline V gives CDR1 SGHNT, CDR2 YYREEE (reference sequence). The CDR3 loop reads CASSLDRGAYNEQFF. Here the CDR3 DNA reads TGTGCCAGCAGCTTGGACAGGGGAGCCTACAATGAGCAGTTCTTC.

The CDR3 DNA sequence: TGTGCCAGCAGCTTAGACCCCCTGGGGCTTGGCAATCAGCCCCAGCATTTT. Protein: CASSLDPLGLGNQPQHF. The chain carries TRBV13 and TRBJ1-5, with D possibly TRBD1 on 5 matching bases. V gave up 1 base and J gave up 2 bases, with 15 bases separating them. There are 17 residues in the CDR3. Germline CDR1 is PRHDT and CDR2 is FYEKMQ (reference sequence).

The V gene is TRBV27, the J gene TRBJ2-7; D perhaps matches TRBD1 (7 bases). V lost 6 bases, J lost 6 bases, and 15 bases lay in between. This CDR3 is built from 13 residues. Germline CDR1 reads MNHEY; CDR2 reads SMNVEV (reference sequence). The CDR3 sequence is CASRRVRGAEQYF. The CDR3 nucleotides are TGTGCCAGCAGGAGGGTCAGGGGGGCCGAGCAGTACTTC.

This clone was seen once. This chain connects TRBV5-1 to TRBJ2-1; 9 bases agree with TRBD1. The V gene's germline CDR1 is SGHRS and CDR2 YFSETQ. This CDR3 is 15 amino acids long. The V segment lost 4 bases and the J segment 3 bases; nucleotides outside the gene matches: 5. CDR3 region: CASSQGQGNYNEQFF. For the CDR3, the DNA is TGCGCCAGCAGCCAGGGACAGGGAAACTACAATGAGCAGTTCTTC.

The chain uses TRBV6-4 and TRBJ1-1; D is unclear. The CDR3 is 14 amino acids. Trimming left V 8 bases short and J 8 bases short, with 21 bases between. CDR1 and CDR2 from the germline V gene are MRHNA and SNTAGT. In nucleotides, the CDR3 is TGTGCCAGCTCCATCTCCCCGGAGGGAGGAGAAGCTTTCTTT. It yields the protein CASSISPEGGEAFF.

The chain combines TRBV5-4 with TRBJ2-4; a weak D match, TRBD2 (6 bases). The germline V gene has CDR1 SGHNT and CDR2 YYREEE (reference sequence). The length of the CDR3 is 13 residues. Trimming took off 2 bases at V and 8 bases at J, with 11 bases between the two ends. For the CDR3, the DNA is TGTGCCAGCAGCTTCATAGGGGAGGACATTCAGTACTTC. This translates into CASSFIGEDIQYF.

The chain couples TRBV30 to TRBJ2-3; 12 bases are a match to TRBD1. The CDR3 spans 18 residues. V shed 3 bases, J shed 0 bases, and the junction held 10 bases outside the gene matches. CDR1 and CDR2 (germline): GTSNPN, SVGIG (reference sequence). CDR3 bases: TGTGCCTGGAGACGGGACAGGGGGCACCTACCTAGCACAGATACGCAGTATTTT. It encodes CAWRRDRGHLPSTDTQYF.

The chain links TRBV5-1 to TRBJ1-1; D not certain. CDR3 size: 15 residues. V was trimmed by 0 bases and J by 2 bases, leaving 11 bases between them. The V gene's germline CDR1 is SGHRS and CDR2 YFSETQ. CDR3 sequence (DNA): TGCGCCAGCAGCTTGGACAATCAGGTTAACACTGAAGCTTTCTTT. It is translated as CASSLDNQVNTEAFF.

The chain uses TRBV25-1 and TRBJ2-7; D gene uncertain. The CDR3 totals 14 residues. Germline lookup yields CDR1 MGHDK and CDR2 SYGVNS. V was cut by 4 bases and J by 2 bases, with 12 bases left in between. CDR3 in amino acids: CASSADLGAYEQYF. As DNA, the CDR3 is TGTGCCAGCAGTGCCGACCTAGGTGCCTACGAGCAGTACTTC.

The V gene is TRBV25-1, the J gene TRBJ1-1, with 8 positions matching TRBD1. The CDR3 spans 13 residues. Trimming cost V 6 bases and J 7 bases; bases outside gene matches: 7. Germline loops: CDR1 MGHDK, CDR2 SYGVNS. DNA for the CDR3: TGTGCCAGCAGCGAGGGCGGACAGGGTGAAGCTTTCTTT. It translates to CASSEGGQGEAFF. The entire variable domain, with the rest obtained from reference TRBV25-1 and TRBJ1-1, is as follows: EADIYQTPRYLVIGTGKKITLECSQTMGHDKMYWYQQDPGMELHLIHYSYGVNSTEKGDLSSESTVSRIRTEHFPLTLESARPSHTSQYLCASSEGGQGEAFFGQGTRLTVV.

This chain links TRBV7-8 with TRBJ1-1; TRBD1 agrees at 7 bases. The CDR3 consists of 17 residues. CDR1 SGHVS and CDR2 FQNEAQ come from the germline V gene. The junction had 8 bases not matched to a gene; V was cut back by 1 base and J by 0 bases. This chain's CDR3 is CASSLVGRGRMNTEAFF. The CDR3 coding sequence is TGTGCCAGCAGCTTAGTCGGCAGGGGGAGGATGAACACTGAAGCTTTCTTT.

The chain employs TRBV27 and TRBJ2-3, with 7 bases fitting TRBD2. Unmatched junction bases numbered 14, after V lost 5 bases and J lost 0 bases. CDR1 and CDR2 from the germline V gene are MNHEY and SMNVEV (reference sequence). The CDR3 length is 18 residues. The CDR3: CASSQLAAPYSSTDTQYF. In DNA, the CDR3 is TGTGCCAGCAGTCAGCTAGCGGCCCCCTATTCTAGCACAGATACGCAGTATTTT.

The chain employs TRBV9 and TRBJ2-7; TRBD2 matches 11 bases. This CDR3 is 16 amino acids long. V gave up 4 bases and J gave up 6 bases; unmatched junction bases: 12. CDR1 is SGDLS, CDR2 YYNGEE, per germline. The CDR3 DNA follows: TGTGCCAGCAGCCCCGGGACTAGCGGATCTGTCTTCGAGCAGTACTTC. It encodes CASSPGTSGSVFEQYF.

The chain recombines TRBV27 with TRBJ2-3, with 8 bases fitting TRBD2. CDR3 length: 14 amino acids. V gave up 5 bases and J gave up 6 bases; unmatched junction bases: 7. Germline CDR1 is MNHEY and CDR2 is SMNVEV (reference sequence). CDR3 nucleotide sequence: TGTGCCAGCAGTGCAGGACTAGCTACGGATACGCAGTATTTT. Amino acids: CASSAGLATDTQYF.

The chain is built from TRBV15 and TRBJ1-5; 8 nucleotides align to TRBD1. The CDR3 sequence is 15 residues long. Trimming at V came to 0 bases and at J to 6 bases, leaving 4 bases not matched to a gene. The germline V gene encodes CDR1 LNHNV and CDR2 YYDKDF (reference sequence). CDR3 loop: CATSREDRAGQPQHF. The DNA of the CDR3 is TGTGCCACCAGCAGAGAGGACAGGGCCGGTCAGCCCCAGCATTTT.

The V gene is TRBV6-6, the J gene TRBJ2-7; D might be TRBD2 (5 bases). Germline V gives CDR1 MNHNY, CDR2 SVGAGI (reference sequence). CDR3 length: 15 residues. V shed 5 bases and J shed 2 bases, with 16 bases lying between them. The CDR3 DNA reads TGTGCCAGCAGTCGACGGACGAGGGAGCCCTACGAGCAGTACTTC. This encodes CASSRRTREPYEQYF.

This clone is judged medium-sized. This chain connects TRBV28 to TRBJ1-5; D ambiguous. The germline V gene has CDR1 MDHEN and CDR2 SYDVKM. The germline V and J ends were trimmed by 3 bases and 9 bases, with 9 bases remaining between them. CDR3 length equals 12 residues. In DNA, the CDR3 is TGTGCCAGCAGTTTGCGTTGGTTGCCCCAGCATTTT. This encodes CASSLRWLPQHF.

The chain carries TRBV28 and TRBJ1-5; tentative D call: TRBD1 (6 bases). The V end was cut by 2 bases, the J end by 5 bases, with 10 bases between. This CDR3 is built from 14 residues. Germline lookup yields CDR1 MDHEN and CDR2 SYDVKM. CDR3 bases: TGTGCCAGCAGTTTACACAGGGCGGATCAGCCCCAGCATTTT. It yields the protein CASSLHRADQPQHF.

This clone was counted many times. The chain uses TRBV7-2 and TRBJ2-1; no clear D. V dropped 1 base and J dropped 10 bases, with 11 bases sitting between them. The CDR3 totals 13 residues. CDR1 SGHTA and CDR2 FQGNSA come from the germline V gene. The CDR3 DNA follows: TGTGCCAGCAGCTTAGTTTTTTCAGCGGAGCAGTTCTTC. It translates to CASSLVFSAEQFF.

This sequence joins TRBV7-3 and TRBJ2-1; 8 bases are shared with TRBD2. Looked up from germline, CDR1 is SGHTA and CDR2 is FQGTGA. This CDR3 spans 15 amino acids. V shed 5 bases, J shed 9 bases, and the junction held 12 bases outside the gene matches. The CDR3 spells CASSRTTGTRGEQFF. For the CDR3, the DNA is TGTGCCAGCAGCCGGACCACCGGGACTAGGGGTGAGCAGTTCTTC.

V is TRBV5-1 and J is TRBJ2-1; a possible D gene is TRBD2 (6 bases). CDR3 length equals 13 residues. Germline V gives CDR1 SGHRS, CDR2 YFSETQ. Trimming stripped 0 bases from V and 8 bases from J, with 9 bases between. CDR3 protein: CASSLGLGYEQFF. The DNA of the CDR3 is TGCGCCAGCAGCTTGGGACTAGGCTATGAGCAGTTCTTC.

Written as DNA, the CDR3 is TGTGCCAGCAGCCGATCGTGGCAGTCTAATGAAAAACTGTTTTTT. Translated, it gives CASSRSWQSNEKLFF. The V gene is TRBV27, the J gene TRBJ1-4; D call uncertain. The length of the CDR3 is 15 residues. Between the trimmed V and J ends, which lost 6 bases and 3 bases, there was a span of 14 bases. CDR1 and CDR2 from the germline V gene are MNHEY and SMNVEV (reference sequence).

A few counts support this clone. The rearrangement links TRBV6-1 to TRBJ1-4, with 9 nucleotides matching TRBD1. J lost 7 bases, V lost 3 bases, and 3 bases had no gene match. The CDR3 loop spans 14 amino acids. Germline lookup yields CDR1 MNHNS and CDR2 SASEGT. CDR3 sequence (DNA): TGTGCCAGCAGTGAGGGACAGGGCGTTGAAAAACTGTTTTTT. Its translation: CASSEGQGVEKLFF.

V gene TRBV5-1 combines with J gene TRBJ2-3, with 8 bases lining up with TRBD2. This CDR3 region has 16 residues. Germline CDR1 is SGHRS and CDR2 is YFSETQ. V was pared by 0 bases and J by 0 bases, with 3 bases of the junction left unmatched. The CDR3 loop reads CASSLAGGISTDTQYF. The CDR3 region has the DNA TGCGCCAGCAGCTTGGCGGGAGGGATTAGCACAGATACGCAGTATTTT.